This is a list of T cell receptor beta chains from one sample in a study of technical replicates of blood from a few donors. Libraries were prepared by immunoSEQ multiplex PCR; TCRdb keeps only in-frame clonotypes and omits some of them. The sample records some 57,000 clones, nearly 90% being singletons. The sequencing sample was made of PBMCs. The receptors stem from a human donor in good health. Some clones in this sample may be carry-over from other donors' samples. Both conserved end residues are part of each CDR3. D genes are given only for firm matches. Part of the rows lack a size; the others show once, few, many or a class for expanded clones.

v_call: TRBV2; j_call: TRBJ2-7; clone_size: NA; d_call: NA; cdr3_nt: TGTGCCAGCAGGGACTACTCCTACGAGCAGTACTTC; cdr3_aa: CASRDYSYEQYF
v_call: TRBV6-5; j_call: TRBJ1-2; clone_size: NA; d_call: NA; cdr3_nt: TGTGCCAGCAGTTACGGAGGTTGGAACTATGGCTACACCTTC; cdr3_aa: CASSYGGWNYGYTF
v_call: TRBV7-6; j_call: TRBJ1-4; clone_size: NA; d_call: NA; cdr3_nt: TGTGCCAGCAGCCGGGTCCCTAATGAAAAACTGTTTTTT; cdr3_aa: CASSRVPNEKLFF
v_call: TRBV4-1; j_call: TRBJ2-7; clone_size: NA; d_call: NA; cdr3_nt: TGCGCCAGCAGCCAAGTGGATCAGGGAGGAGAGTACGAGCAGTACTTC; cdr3_aa: CASSQVDQGGEYEQYF
v_call: TRBV18; j_call: TRBJ1-3; clone_size: NA; d_call: TRBD1; cdr3_nt: TGTGCCAGCTCACCGGGACAGGAGAACACCATATATTTT; cdr3_aa: CASSPGQENTIYF
v_call: TRBV4-3; j_call: TRBJ2-1; clone_size: NA; d_call: NA; cdr3_nt: TGCGCCAGCAGCCAAGATCGGGGCGGGGTGCCCTACAATGAGCAGTTCTTC; cdr3_aa: CASSQDRGGVPYNEQFF
v_call: TRBV6-5; j_call: TRBJ2-2; clone_size: once; d_call: TRBD2; cdr3_nt: TGTGCCAGCAGTGGGACTAGCGGCACCGGGGAGCTGTTTTTT; cdr3_aa: CASSGTSGTGELFF
v_call: TRBV2; j_call: TRBJ2-1; clone_size: NA; d_call: NA; cdr3_nt: TGTGCCAGCAGCAACAATATGGGCAGTTACAATGAGCAGTTCTTC; cdr3_aa: CASSNNMGSYNEQFF
v_call: TRBV5-5; j_call: TRBJ1-4; clone_size: NA; d_call: TRBD1; cdr3_nt: TGTGCCAGCAGCTTTGAGGGACAGGGTTGGGAAAAACTGTTTTTT; cdr3_aa: CASSFEGQGWEKLFF
v_call: TRBV4-2; j_call: TRBJ2-5; clone_size: NA; d_call: NA; cdr3_nt: TGTGCCAGCAGCCAGCCGATTAGCTCCGAGACCCAGTACTTC; cdr3_aa: CASSQPISSETQYF
v_call: TRBV25-1; j_call: TRBJ2-1; clone_size: NA; d_call: NA; cdr3_nt: TGTGCCAGCAGTGACTTGGGGGGGGCTACCTACAATGAGCAGTTCTTC; cdr3_aa: CASSDLGGATYNEQFF
v_call: TRBV25-1; j_call: TRBJ1-6; clone_size: NA; d_call: NA; cdr3_nt: TGTGCCAGCAGTGAATGGGGGGGTGGGGGATCACCCCTCCACTTT; cdr3_aa: CASSEWGGGGSPLHF
v_call: TRBV6-1; j_call: TRBJ1-2; clone_size: NA; d_call: NA; cdr3_nt: TGTGCCAGCACTTACCGGGACATTCGCGGCTACACCTTC; cdr3_aa: CASTYRDIRGYTF
v_call: TRBV11-2; j_call: TRBJ1-2; clone_size: NA; d_call: NA; cdr3_nt: TGTGCCAGCAGCCCCCAGACGGGAGACTACACCTTC; cdr3_aa: CASSPQTGDYTF
v_call: TRBV9; j_call: TRBJ1-4; clone_size: NA; d_call: TRBD1; cdr3_nt: TGTGCCAGCAGCGCCCGGGACAGGGGGGATGAAAAACTGTTTTTT; cdr3_aa: CASSARDRGDEKLFF
v_call: TRBV7-9; j_call: TRBJ2-7; clone_size: NA; d_call: TRBD1; cdr3_nt: TGTGCCAGCAGCCCGGGACAGGGGATTGGCGAGCAGTACTTC; cdr3_aa: CASSPGQGIGEQYF
v_call: TRBV5-4; j_call: TRBJ2-1; clone_size: NA; d_call: NA; cdr3_nt: TGTGCCAGCAGCCCGGACATTAGGGATGAGCAGTTCTTC; cdr3_aa: CASSPDIRDEQFF
v_call: TRBV7-9; j_call: TRBJ1-1; clone_size: NA; d_call: NA; cdr3_nt: TGTGCCAGCAGCTTAGGGGCTTACACTGAAGCTTTCTTT; cdr3_aa: CASSLGAYTEAFF
v_call: TRBV19; j_call: TRBJ2-1; clone_size: once; d_call: TRBD1; cdr3_nt: TGTGCCAGTAGTAGCGACCGGGACAGGGGGTCGAATGAGCAGTTCTTC; cdr3_aa: CASSSDRDRGSNEQFF
v_call: TRBV1; j_call: TRBJ1-1; clone_size: NA; d_call: NA; cdr3_nt: TGCACCAGCAGCCAGGACAGGGATTTTGAAGCTTTCTTT; cdr3_aa: CTSSQDRDFEAFF
v_call: TRBV18; j_call: TRBJ2-7; clone_size: NA; d_call: TRBD2; cdr3_nt: TGTGCCAGCTCACTTGCCGGGACTAGCACCTACGAGCAGTACTTC; cdr3_aa: CASSLAGTSTYEQYF
v_call: TRBV4-3; j_call: TRBJ1-5; clone_size: NA; d_call: TRBD1; cdr3_nt: TGCGCCAGCAGCCCAGACAGGGGCAATCAGCCCCAGCATTTT; cdr3_aa: CASSPDRGNQPQHF
v_call: TRBV5-1; j_call: TRBJ2-6; clone_size: NA; d_call: NA; cdr3_nt: TGCGCCAGCAGCTTGAGGGTGGCAGGGGACTCTGGGGCCAACGTCCTGACTTTC; cdr3_aa: CASSLRVAGDSGANVLTF
v_call: TRBV11-2; j_call: TRBJ2-3; clone_size: NA; d_call: TRBD2; cdr3_nt: TGTGCCAGCAGCTTATCCGGGAGGGAAACAGATACGCAGTATTTT; cdr3_aa: CASSLSGRETDTQYF
v_call: TRBV6-5; j_call: TRBJ2-2; clone_size: NA; d_call: NA; cdr3_nt: TGTGCCAGCAGTTATCTACTTGGTCGCGGGGAGCTGTTTTTT; cdr3_aa: CASSYLLGRGELFF